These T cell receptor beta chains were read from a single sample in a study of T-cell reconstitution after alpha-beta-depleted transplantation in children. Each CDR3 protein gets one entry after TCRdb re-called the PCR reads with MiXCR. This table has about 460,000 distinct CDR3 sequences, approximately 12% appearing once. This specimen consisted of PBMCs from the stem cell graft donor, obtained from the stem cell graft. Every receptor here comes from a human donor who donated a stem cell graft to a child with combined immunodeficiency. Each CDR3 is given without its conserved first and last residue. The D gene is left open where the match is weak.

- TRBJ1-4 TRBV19 ASSPWGHTTEKLF
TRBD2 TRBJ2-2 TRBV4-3 ASSFGLADTGELF
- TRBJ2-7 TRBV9 ASSVGLGGVYEQY
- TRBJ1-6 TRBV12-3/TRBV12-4 ASSLNRPSSYNSPLH
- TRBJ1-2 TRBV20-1 SPRAVGLSGYT
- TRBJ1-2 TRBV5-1 ASSGDGNYGYT
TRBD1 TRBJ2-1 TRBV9 ASSEEGQLPGQF
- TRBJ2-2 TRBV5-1 ASSPRQVTNTGELF
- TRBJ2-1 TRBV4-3 ASSHGSSYNEQF
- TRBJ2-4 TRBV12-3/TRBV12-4 ASSPLKNIQY
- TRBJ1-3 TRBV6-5 ASRTGHYSGNTIY
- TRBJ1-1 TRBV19 ASSVGQNEAF
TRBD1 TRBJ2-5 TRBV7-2 ASSLESGGETQY
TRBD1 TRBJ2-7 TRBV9 ASSPYTGGYEQY
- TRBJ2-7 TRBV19 ASSRRISYEQY
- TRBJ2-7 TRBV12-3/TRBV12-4 ASSLQGRPNEQY
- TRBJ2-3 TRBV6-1 ASRALTGSTDTQY